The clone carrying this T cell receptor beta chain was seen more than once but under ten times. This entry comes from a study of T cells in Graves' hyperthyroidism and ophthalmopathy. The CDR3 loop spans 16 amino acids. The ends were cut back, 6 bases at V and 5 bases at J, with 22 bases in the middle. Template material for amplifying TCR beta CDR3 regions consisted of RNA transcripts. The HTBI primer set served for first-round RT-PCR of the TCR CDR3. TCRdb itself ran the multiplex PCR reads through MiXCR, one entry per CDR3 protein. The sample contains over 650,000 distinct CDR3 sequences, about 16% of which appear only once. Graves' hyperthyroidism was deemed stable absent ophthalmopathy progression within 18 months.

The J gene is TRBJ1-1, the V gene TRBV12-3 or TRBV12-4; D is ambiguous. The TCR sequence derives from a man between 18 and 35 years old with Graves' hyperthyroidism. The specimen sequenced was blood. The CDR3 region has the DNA TGTGCCAGCAGCCTACGTTGGTGGGGAGGCAGTACTGAAGCTTTCTTT. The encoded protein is CASSLRWWGGSTEAFF.